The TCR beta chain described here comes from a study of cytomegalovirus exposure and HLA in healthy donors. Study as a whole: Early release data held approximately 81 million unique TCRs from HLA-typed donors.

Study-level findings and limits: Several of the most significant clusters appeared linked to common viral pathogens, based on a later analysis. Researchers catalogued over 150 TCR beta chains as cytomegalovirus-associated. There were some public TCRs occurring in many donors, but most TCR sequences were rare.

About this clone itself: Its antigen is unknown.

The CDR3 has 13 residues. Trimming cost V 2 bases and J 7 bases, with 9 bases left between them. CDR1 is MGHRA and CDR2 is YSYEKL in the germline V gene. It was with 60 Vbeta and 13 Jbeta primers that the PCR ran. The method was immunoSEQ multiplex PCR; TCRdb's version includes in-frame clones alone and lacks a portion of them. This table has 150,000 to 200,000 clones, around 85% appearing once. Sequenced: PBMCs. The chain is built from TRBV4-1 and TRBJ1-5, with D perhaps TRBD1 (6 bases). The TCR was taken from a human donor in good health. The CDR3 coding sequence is TGCGCCAGCAGCCAACAGGGGCCCCAGCCCCAGCATTTT. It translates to CASSQQGPQPQHF.